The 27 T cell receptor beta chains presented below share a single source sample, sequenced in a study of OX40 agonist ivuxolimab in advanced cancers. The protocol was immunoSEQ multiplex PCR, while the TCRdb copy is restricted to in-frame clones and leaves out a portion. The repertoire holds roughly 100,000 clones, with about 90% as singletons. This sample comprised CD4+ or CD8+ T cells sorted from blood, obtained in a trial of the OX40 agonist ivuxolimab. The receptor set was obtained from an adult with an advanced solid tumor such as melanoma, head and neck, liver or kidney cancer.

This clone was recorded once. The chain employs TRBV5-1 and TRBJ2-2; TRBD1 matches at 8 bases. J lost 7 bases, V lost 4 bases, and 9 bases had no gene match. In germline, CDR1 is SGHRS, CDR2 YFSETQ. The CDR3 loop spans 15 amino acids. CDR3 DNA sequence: TGCGCCAGCAGCCCCGCGACAGGGGCTGACGGGGAGCTGTTTTTT. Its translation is CASSPATGADGELFF.

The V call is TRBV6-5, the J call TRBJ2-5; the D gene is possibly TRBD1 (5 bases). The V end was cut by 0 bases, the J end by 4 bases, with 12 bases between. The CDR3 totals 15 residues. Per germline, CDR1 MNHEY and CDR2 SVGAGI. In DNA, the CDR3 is TGTGCCAGCAGTTACTCGTACAGGAAGTTAGAGACCCAGTACTTC. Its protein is CASSYSYRKLETQYF.

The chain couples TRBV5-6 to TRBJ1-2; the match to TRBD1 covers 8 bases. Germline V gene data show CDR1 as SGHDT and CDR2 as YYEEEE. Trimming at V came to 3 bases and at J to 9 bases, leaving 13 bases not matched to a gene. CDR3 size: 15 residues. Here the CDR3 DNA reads TGTGCCAGCAGCTCAACCAGGGGGCTCCACATCAGCTACACCTTC. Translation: CASSSTRGLHISYTF.

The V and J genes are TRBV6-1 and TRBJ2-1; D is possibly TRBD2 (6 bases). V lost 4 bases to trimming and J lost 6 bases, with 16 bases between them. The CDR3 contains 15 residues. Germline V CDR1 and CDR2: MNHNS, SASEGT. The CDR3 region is CASSALALAGNEQFF. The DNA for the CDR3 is TGTGCCAGCAGTGCCCTAGCGTTGGCCGGCAATGAGCAGTTCTTC.

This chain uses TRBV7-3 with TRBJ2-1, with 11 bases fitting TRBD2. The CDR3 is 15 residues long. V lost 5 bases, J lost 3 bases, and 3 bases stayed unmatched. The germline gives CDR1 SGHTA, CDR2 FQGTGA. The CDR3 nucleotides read TGTGCCAGCAGCCTAGCGGGGGGCGTCTACAATGAGCAGTTCTTC. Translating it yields CASSLAGGVYNEQFF.

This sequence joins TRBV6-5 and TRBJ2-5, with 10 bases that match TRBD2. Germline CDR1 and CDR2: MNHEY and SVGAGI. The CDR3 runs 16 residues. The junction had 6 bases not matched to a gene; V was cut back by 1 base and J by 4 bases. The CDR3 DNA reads TGTGCCAGCAGTTACTTCTCGGGACTAGCGAGAGAGACCCAGTACTTC. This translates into CASSYFSGLARETQYF.

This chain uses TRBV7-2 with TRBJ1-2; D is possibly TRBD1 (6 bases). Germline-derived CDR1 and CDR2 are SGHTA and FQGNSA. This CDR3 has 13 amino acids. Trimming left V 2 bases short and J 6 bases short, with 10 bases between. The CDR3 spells CASSLQGSHGYTF. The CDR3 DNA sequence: TGTGCCAGCAGCTTACAGGGGTCCCATGGCTACACCTTC.

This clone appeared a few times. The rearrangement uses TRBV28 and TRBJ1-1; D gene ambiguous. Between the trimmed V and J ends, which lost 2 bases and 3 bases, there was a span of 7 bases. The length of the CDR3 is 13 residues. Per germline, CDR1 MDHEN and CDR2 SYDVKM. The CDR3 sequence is CASSLMGDTEAFF. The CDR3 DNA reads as TGTGCCAGCAGTTTAATGGGTGACACTGAAGCTTTCTTT.

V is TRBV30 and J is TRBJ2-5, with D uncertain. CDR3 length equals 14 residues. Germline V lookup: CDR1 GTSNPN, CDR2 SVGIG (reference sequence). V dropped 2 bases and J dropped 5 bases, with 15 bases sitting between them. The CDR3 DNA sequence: TGTGCCTGGAGTCCAGGCCCCTACATGGAGACCCAGTACTTC. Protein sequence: CAWSPGPYMETQYF.

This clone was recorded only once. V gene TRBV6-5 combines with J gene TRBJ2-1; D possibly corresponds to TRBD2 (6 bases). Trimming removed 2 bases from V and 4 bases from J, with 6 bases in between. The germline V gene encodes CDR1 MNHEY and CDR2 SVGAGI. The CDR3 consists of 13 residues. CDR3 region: CASSYGGYNEQFF. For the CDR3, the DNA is TGTGCCAGCAGTTACGGGGGGTACAATGAGCAGTTCTTC.

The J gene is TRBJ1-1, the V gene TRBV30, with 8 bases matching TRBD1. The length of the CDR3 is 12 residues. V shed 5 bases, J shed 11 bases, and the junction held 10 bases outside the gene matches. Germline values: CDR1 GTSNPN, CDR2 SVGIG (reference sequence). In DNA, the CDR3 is TGTGCCTGGGCGACAGGGGCTGGGGGCGCTTTCTTT. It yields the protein CAWATGAGGAFF.

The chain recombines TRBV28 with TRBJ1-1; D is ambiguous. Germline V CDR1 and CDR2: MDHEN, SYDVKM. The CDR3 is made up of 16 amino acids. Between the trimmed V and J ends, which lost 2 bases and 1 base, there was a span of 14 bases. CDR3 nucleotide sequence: TGTGCCAGCAGTTTAAGTGGGGTGGGGAGGAACACTGAAGCTTTCTTT. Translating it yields CASSLSGVGRNTEAFF. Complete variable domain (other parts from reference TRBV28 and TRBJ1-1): DVKVTQSSRYLVKRTGEKVFLECVQDMDHENMFWYRQDPGLGLRLIYFSYDVKMKEKGDIPEGYSVSREKKERFSLILESASTNQTSMYLCASSLSGVGRNTEAFFGQGTRLTVV.

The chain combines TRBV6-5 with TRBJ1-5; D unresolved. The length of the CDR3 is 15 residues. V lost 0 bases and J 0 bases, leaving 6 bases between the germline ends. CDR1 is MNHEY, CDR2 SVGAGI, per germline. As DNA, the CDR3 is TGTGCCAGCAGTTACTCGGGCCTTAGCAATCAGCCCCAGCATTTT. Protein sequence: CASSYSGLSNQPQHF.

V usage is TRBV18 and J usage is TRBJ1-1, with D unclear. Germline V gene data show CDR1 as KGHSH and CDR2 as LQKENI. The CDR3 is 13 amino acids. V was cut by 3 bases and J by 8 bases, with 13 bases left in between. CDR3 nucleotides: TGTGCCAGCTCACCTTCTATTGGGGAAGAAGCTTTCTTT. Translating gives CASSPSIGEEAFF. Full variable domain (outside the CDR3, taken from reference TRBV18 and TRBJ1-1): NAGVMQNPRHLVRRRGQEARLRCSPMKGHSHVYWYRQLPEEGLKFMVYLQKENIIDESGMPKERFSAEFPKEGPSILRIQQVVRGDSAAYFCASSPSIGEEAFFGQGTRLTVV.

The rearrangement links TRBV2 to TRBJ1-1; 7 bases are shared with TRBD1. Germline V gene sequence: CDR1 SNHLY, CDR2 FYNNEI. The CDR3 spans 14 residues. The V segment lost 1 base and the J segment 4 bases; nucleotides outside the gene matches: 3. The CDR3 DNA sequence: TGTGCCAGCAGTGAAGAGGGGGCGAGCACTGAAGCTTTCTTT. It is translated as CASSEEGASTEAFF.

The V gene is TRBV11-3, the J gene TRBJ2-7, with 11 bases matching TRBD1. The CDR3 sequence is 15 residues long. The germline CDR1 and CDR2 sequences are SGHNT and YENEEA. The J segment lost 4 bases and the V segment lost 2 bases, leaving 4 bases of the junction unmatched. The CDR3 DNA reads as TGTGCCAGCAGCTTACTTGGACAGGGGGCATACGAGCAGTACTTC. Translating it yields CASSLLGQGAYEQYF.

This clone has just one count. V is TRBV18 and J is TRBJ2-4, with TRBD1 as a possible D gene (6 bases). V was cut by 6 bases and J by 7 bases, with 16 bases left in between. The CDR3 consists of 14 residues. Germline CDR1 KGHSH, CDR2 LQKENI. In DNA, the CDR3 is TGTGCCAGCTCCCCTACAGGGTACATTAACATTCAGTACTTC. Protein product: CASSPTGYINIQYF.

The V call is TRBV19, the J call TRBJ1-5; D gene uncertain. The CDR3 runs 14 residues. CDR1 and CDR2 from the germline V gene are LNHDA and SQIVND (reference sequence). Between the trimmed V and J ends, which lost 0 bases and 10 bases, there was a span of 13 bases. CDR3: CASSIDDPVGPQHF. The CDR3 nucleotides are TGTGCCAGTAGTATAGATGACCCCGTAGGACCCCAGCATTTT. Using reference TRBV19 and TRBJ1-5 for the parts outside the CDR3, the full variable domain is DGGITQSPKYLFRKEGQNVTLSCEQNLNHDAMYWYRQDPGQGLRLIYYSQIVNDFQKGDIAEGYSVSREKKESFPLTVTSAQKNPTAFYLCASSIDDPVGPQHFGDGTRLSIL.

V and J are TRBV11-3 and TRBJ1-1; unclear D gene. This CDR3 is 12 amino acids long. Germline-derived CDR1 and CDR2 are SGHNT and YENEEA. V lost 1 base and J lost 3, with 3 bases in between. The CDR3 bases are TGTGCCAGCAGCTTAGTGGACACTGAAGCTTTCTTT. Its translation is CASSLVDTEAFF.

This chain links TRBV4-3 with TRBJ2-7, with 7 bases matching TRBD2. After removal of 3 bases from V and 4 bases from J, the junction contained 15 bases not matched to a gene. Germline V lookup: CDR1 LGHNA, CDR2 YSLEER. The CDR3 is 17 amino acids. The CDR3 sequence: CASSQGYFGAGPYEQYF. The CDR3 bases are TGCGCCAGCAGCCAGGGTTACTTCGGAGCGGGGCCGTACGAGCAGTACTTC.

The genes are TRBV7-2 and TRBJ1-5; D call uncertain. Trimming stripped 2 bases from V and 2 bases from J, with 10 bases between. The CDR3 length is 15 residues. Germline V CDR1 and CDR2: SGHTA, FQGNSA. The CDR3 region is CASSLLQAGNQPQHF. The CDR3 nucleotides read TGTGCCAGCAGCTTATTGCAGGCGGGCAATCAGCCCCAGCATTTT.

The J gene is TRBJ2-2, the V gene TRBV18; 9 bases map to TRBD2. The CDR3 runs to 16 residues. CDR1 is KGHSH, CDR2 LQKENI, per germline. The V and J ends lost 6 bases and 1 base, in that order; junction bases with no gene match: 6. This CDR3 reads CASSSGLALNTGELFF. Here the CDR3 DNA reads TGTGCCAGCTCCTCCGGACTAGCGCTGAACACCGGGGAGCTGTTTTTT.

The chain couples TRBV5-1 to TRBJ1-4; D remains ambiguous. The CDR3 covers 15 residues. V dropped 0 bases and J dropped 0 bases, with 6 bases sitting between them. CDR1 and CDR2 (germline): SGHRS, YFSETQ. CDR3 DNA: TGCGCCAGCAGCTTGGGTACCGCAACTAATGAAAAACTGTTTTTT. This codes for CASSLGTATNEKLFF.

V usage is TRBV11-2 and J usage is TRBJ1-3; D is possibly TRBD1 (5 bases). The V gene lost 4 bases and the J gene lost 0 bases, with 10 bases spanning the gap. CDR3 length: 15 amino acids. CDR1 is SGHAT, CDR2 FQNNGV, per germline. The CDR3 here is CASSSGPNSGNTIYF. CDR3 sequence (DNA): TGTGCCAGCAGCTCGGGACCGAACTCTGGAAACACCATATATTTT.

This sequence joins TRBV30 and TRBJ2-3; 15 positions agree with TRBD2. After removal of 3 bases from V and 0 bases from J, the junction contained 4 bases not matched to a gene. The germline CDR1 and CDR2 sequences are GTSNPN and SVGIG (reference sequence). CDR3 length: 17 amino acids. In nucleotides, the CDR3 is TGTGCCTGGAGCCGGACTAGCGGGAGGGGTAGCACAGATACGCAGTATTTT. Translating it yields CAWSRTSGRGSTDTQYF.

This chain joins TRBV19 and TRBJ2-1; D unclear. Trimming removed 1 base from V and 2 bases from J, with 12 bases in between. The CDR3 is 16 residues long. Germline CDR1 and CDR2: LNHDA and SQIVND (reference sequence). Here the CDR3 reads CASSIGTPPAYNEQFF. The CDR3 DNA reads TGTGCCAGTAGTATAGGAACCCCTCCTGCCTACAATGAGCAGTTCTTC.

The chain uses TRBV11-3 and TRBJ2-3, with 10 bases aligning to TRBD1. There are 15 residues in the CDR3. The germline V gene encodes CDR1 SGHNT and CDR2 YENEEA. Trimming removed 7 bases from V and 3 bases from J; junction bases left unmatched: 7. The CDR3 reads CASNTGTGVTDTQYF. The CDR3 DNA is TGTGCCAGCAACACCGGGACAGGGGTGACAGATACGCAGTATTTT.